This T cell receptor (beta chain) is drawn from a study of cytomegalovirus exposure and HLA in healthy donors. The PCR had 60 Vbeta and 13 Jbeta primers. TCRdb keeps only in-frame clones here, not all; method: immunoSEQ multiplex PCR. The profile shows a few hundred thousand clones, around 80% of them singletons. Turning to this clone: What it binds is unknown.

The germline V gene has CDR1 LNHDA and CDR2 SQIVND (reference sequence). Unmatched junction bases numbered 7, after V lost 6 bases and J lost 4 bases. This CDR3 is built from 14 residues. The study, taken as a whole, reports: Later analysis reportedly placed an Asian-associated ancestry cluster below the approximately 680-donor mean in N-insertions.

The chain is built from TRBV19 and TRBJ2-7, with TRBD1 matching over 9 bases. The TCR originated in a woman between 55 and 75 years old in good health and CMV-seropositive. The sample comprised PBMCs. The CDR3 DNA is TGTGCCAGTAGCCCGGGACAGGGAGCGTACGAGCAGTACTTC. Protein product: CASSPGQGAYEQYF.